The 9 T cell receptor beta chains given below trace back to one sample, sequenced in a study of vaccination effects on CD4 cells after COVID-19. The protocol was immunoSEQ multiplex PCR, while the TCRdb copy is restricted to in-frame clones and leaves out a portion. The sample lists over 50,000 clones; 81% were seen once. Antigens of these TCRs are unknown. Antigen-specific CD4+ T cells were expanded (with viral peptide pools) by the ViraFEST assay ahead of sequencing. CD4+ T cells were isolated after around ten days of culture. Sequences were derived from CD4+ T cells from PBMCs cultured with HCoV-229E spike peptides, sampled before COVID-19 vaccination. Receptor source: a human donor who received a COVID-19 vaccine.

This clone showed up just a few times. This chain joins TRBV24-1 and TRBJ1-2; unclear D gene. CDR1 and CDR2 from the germline V gene are KGHDR and SFDVKD. The CDR3 consists of 12 residues. V was pared by 6 bases and J by 5 bases, with 9 bases between. In nucleotides, the CDR3 is TGTGCCACCAGTACGGGAGGATATGGCTACACCTTC. Translated: CATSTGGYGYTF.

V gene TRBV18 combines with J gene TRBJ2-1; 7 bases are a match to TRBD2. Germline V gene sequence: CDR1 KGHSH, CDR2 LQKENI. J lost 4 bases, V lost 1 base, and 4 bases had no gene match. The CDR3 length is 15 residues. Written as DNA, the CDR3 is TGTGCCAGCTCACCACTGGAGCGGGGATACAATGAGCAGTTCTTC. It translates to CASSPLERGYNEQFF.

The chain joins TRBV28 to TRBJ1-2; D might be TRBD1 (5 bases). Looked up from germline, CDR1 is MDHEN and CDR2 is SYDVKM. This CDR3 is 12 amino acids long. V lost 6 bases to trimming and J lost 8 bases, with 13 bases between them. CDR3 sequence reads: CASRTAEGGYTF. DNA of the CDR3: TGTGCCAGCAGAACCGCCGAGGGGGGCTACACCTTC.

The chain couples TRBV3-1 (or the pseudogene TRBV3-2) to TRBJ2-4; no firm D call. Germline-derived CDR1 and CDR2 are LGHDT and YNNKEL (reference sequence). V was clipped by 3 bases and J by 0 bases, with 18 bases between them. The length of the CDR3 is 18 residues. The CDR3 DNA reads as TGTGCCAGCAGCCAGGCTCCACCGACACCACTAGCCAAAAACATTCAGTACTTC. Protein: CASSQAPPTPLAKNIQYF.

The table lists this clone with a few counts. V gene TRBV11-2 combines with J gene TRBJ1-2, with TRBD1 identical over 9 bases. Germline V gene data show CDR1 as SGHAT and CDR2 as FQNNGV. With V trimmed by 3 bases and J by 6 bases, 8 bases remained unmatched. The CDR3 is 15 amino acids. CDR3 amino acids: CASSFPWGQGHGYTF. CDR3 nucleotides: TGTGCCAGCAGCTTCCCATGGGGACAGGGACATGGCTACACCTTC.

The chain uses TRBV5-1 and TRBJ1-5; 11 bases match TRBD1. The CDR3 is 15 residues long. CDR1 and CDR2 from the germline V gene are SGHRS and YFSETQ. V trimming: 0 bases; J trimming: 7 bases; junction bases outside the gene matches: 3. This CDR3 is CASSLGGQGEQPQHF. The DNA of the CDR3 is TGCGCCAGCAGCTTGGGGGGACAGGGGGAACAGCCCCAGCATTTT.

This chain links TRBV7-2 with TRBJ1-5; TRBD1 matches 10 bases. CDR3 length: 15 residues. The trim removed 5 bases at V and 5 bases at J, leaving 6 bases unmatched. CDR1 and CDR2 from the germline V gene are SGHTA and FQGNSA. In DNA, the CDR3 is TGTGCCAGCAGCACCGGACAGGGGGAATATCAGCCCCAGCATTTT. It codes for CASSTGQGEYQPQHF.

The chain employs TRBV12-3 or TRBV12-4 and TRBJ1-4; D possibly corresponds to TRBD1 (6 bases). V was shortened by 11 bases and J by 8 bases, with 18 bases between the two germline ends. This CDR3 region has 13 residues. In nucleotides, the CDR3 is TGTGCCGCCCCGGGGGGGGCGGGAGAAAAACTGTTTTTT. The encoded protein is CAAPGGAGEKLFF.

CDR3: CASSREGGGYTF. The CDR3 DNA is TGTGCCAGCAGCCGGGAAGGGGGCGGCTACACCTTC. The V and J genes are TRBV6-5 and TRBJ1-2, with TRBD1 matching over 7 bases. The trim removed 6 bases at V and 8 bases at J, leaving 6 bases unmatched. The CDR3 consists of 12 residues. Per germline, CDR1 MNHEY and CDR2 SVGAGI.